This T cell receptor beta chain came from a study of neurological immune-mediated disorders. This clonotype was found many times. This CDR3 contains 13 residues. V was shortened by 0 bases and J by 9 bases, with 13 bases between the two germline ends. Germline-derived CDR1 and CDR2 are SGHRS and YFSETQ. Template-switch 5'RACE cDNA synthesis added a 10-nucleotide unique molecular identifier. One entry per CDR3 protein results from TCRdb running MiXCR on the 5' RACE reads. This sample has approximately 43,000 distinct CDR3 sequences, with over 2% found just once. Input material: PBMCs. The sequence derives from a man in his thirties or forties with multiple sclerosis. This sequence joins TRBV5-1 and TRBJ2-7; D may be TRBD2 (5 bases). CDR3 in DNA: TGCGCCAGCAGCTTGGCTTCAGCTGGAGGGCAGTACTTC. Its protein is CASSLASAGGQYF.